The 8 T cell receptor beta chains given below trace back to one sample, sequenced in a study of blood T cells in healthy people across ages. The second PCR ran about 7 to 12 cycles with a sample-barcoded 5' primer and J-beta primers. TCRdb independently ran MiXCR on the 5' RACE reads; one entry per CDR3 protein. This table has hundreds of thousands of distinct CDR3 sequences, around a quarter appearing once. These same records also appear under a second study, on T cells of mothers and their children.

The sequencing input was blood. These receptors all come from a boy between 10 and 17 years old in good health.

The chain carries TRBV6-6 and TRBJ2-3, with a tentative D call TRBD2 (5 bases). The CDR3 has 11 residues. The germline V and J ends were trimmed by 8 bases and 6 bases, with 9 bases remaining between them. Germline CDR1 and CDR2: MNHNY and SVGAGI (reference sequence). The CDR3 here is CASGSIDTQYF. In DNA, the CDR3 is TGTGCCAGCGGGAGTATCGATACGCAGTATTTT.

The chain links TRBV6-6 to TRBJ1-4; possibly TRBD1 for D (5 bases). The CDR3 contains 16 residues. Germline V gives CDR1 MNHNY, CDR2 SVGAGI (reference sequence). Trimming shortened V by 0 bases and J by 4 bases, and 12 bases separated the two germline ends. As DNA, the CDR3 is TGTGCCAGCAGTTACTCGAAGGATAGGGGTAATGAAAAACTGTTTTTT. It specifies CASSYSKDRGNEKLFF.

The CDR3 reads CASSPGRTGDEQFF. The CDR3 nucleotides are TGTGCCAGCAGTCCGGGCCGAACTGGCGATGAGCAGTTCTTC. The chain carries TRBV12-3 or TRBV12-4 and TRBJ2-5; D not certain. The tail of the sequence fits TRBJ2-1 better, so the J call may be wrong. The CDR3 is made up of 14 amino acids.

The table lists this clonotype with a few counts. The chain employs TRBV20-1 and TRBJ2-3, with TRBD2 as a possible D gene (5 bases). Germline assignment: CDR1 DFQATT and CDR2 SNEGSKA (reference sequence). This CDR3 is built from 17 residues. Trimming stripped 6 bases from V and 5 bases from J, with 27 bases between. As DNA, the CDR3 is TGCAGTGCCATCCGGGAAGGGAGCGCATTATTCCTAGATACGCAGTATTTT. Amino acids: CSAIREGSALFLDTQYF.

The rearrangement joins TRBV30 to TRBJ1-2; TRBD1 might be the D (5 bases). Germline V CDR1 and CDR2: GTSNPN, SVGIG (reference sequence). Trimming stripped 3 bases from V and 9 bases from J, with 11 bases between. CDR3 length: 11 residues. The CDR3 is CAWSDSPSYTF. The CDR3 nucleotides read TGTGCCTGGAGCGACAGTCCGAGCTACACCTTC. The full variable domain, completed using reference TRBV30 and TRBJ1-2, is SQTIHQWPATLVQPVGSPLSLECTVEGTSNPNLYWYRQAAGRGLQLLFYSVGIGQISSEVPQNLSASRPQDRQFILSSKKLLLSDSGFYLCAWSDSPSYTFGSGTRLTVV.

The chain is built from TRBV20-1 and TRBJ1-6; TRBD1 might be the D (5 bases). The germline CDR1 and CDR2 sequences are DFQATT and SNEGSKA (reference sequence). CDR3 length equals 11 residues. V lost 8 bases to trimming and J lost 10 bases, with 12 bases between them. This chain's CDR3 is CSSGGGSPLHF. CDR3 in DNA: TGCAGTTCGGGTGGGGGATCACCCCTCCACTTT.

The V and J genes are TRBV27 and TRBJ1-1; D is possibly TRBD1 (5 bases). From germline, CDR1 is MNHEY and CDR2 SMNVEV (reference sequence). V gave up 4 bases and J gave up 5 bases, with 11 bases separating them. This CDR3 region has 13 residues. In DNA form, the CDR3 reads TGTGCCAGCAGTTCTCCCCGACAGACTGAAGCTTTCTTT. Translating it yields CASSSPRQTEAFF.

This clonotype has ten or more counts. Compared with germline, one end of the junction differs, possibly owing to a read error. The CDR3, as DNA: TGTGCCAGCAGTTTAGGAGGGACAGGGCAAGAGACCCAGTACTTC. Protein sequence: CASSLGGTGQETQYF. The gene calls are TRBV5-1 and TRBJ2-5; 9 bases fit TRBD1. CDR1 is SGHRS and CDR2 is YFSETQ in the germline V gene. The CDR3 sequence is 15 residues long.